This T cell receptor beta chain comes out of a study of blood T cell repertoires in COVID-19. Study details: Samples of COVID-19 (acute and convalescent) were obtained from the United States, Italy and Spain. In each case, the material was cDNA or gDNA derived from T cells, B-cell-depleted T cells, or PBMCs.

The cohort comprised adults aged about 18 to 90 years residing in about 25 US areas. In the original workflow: Estimation of nucleated cell counts relied on the amplification of reference gene primers. Sequenced by immunoSEQ multiplex PCR; TCRdb stores in-frame clones only, minus some. V, J and clone size derive from that table, while D and trimming were established from the DNA sequence. The sample holds 100,000 to 150,000 clones; roughly 80% are singletons and the top ten take more than 2%. This CDR3 contains 15 residues. Trimming took off 0 bases at V and 3 bases at J, with 9 bases between the two ends. Per germline, CDR1 MGHRA and CDR2 YSYEKL.

The sequence derives from a man in his forties or fifties with acute COVID-19. The chain has TRBV4-1 and TRBJ1-5; D is undetermined. Sequenced input: PBMCs or T cells enriched from blood (not recorded which). The CDR3 DNA is TGCGCCAGCAGCCAAGACCTACAGTACAATCAGCCCCAGCATTTT. It encodes CASSQDLQYNQPQHF.